This TCR beta chain was observed in a study of CD8 T cells in Susac syndrome. In germline, CDR1 is SQVTM, CDR2 ANQGSEA. V gave up 4 bases and J gave up 3 bases, with 19 bases separating them. The CDR3 is 16 amino acids. With random hexamers, roughly 0.45 to 1 ug RNA was reverse transcribed. TCRdb redid the calling of the immunoSEQ multiplex PCR reads with MiXCR, one entry per CDR3 protein. The sample lists about 76,000 distinct CDR3 sequences; around 93% were seen once. This TCR was recovered from a human donor with Susac syndrome. The J gene is TRBJ2-1, the V gene TRBV29-1; D is perhaps TRBD1 or TRBD2 (5 bases each). The specimen was CD8+ T cells from PBMCs. The CDR3 region has the DNA TGCAGCGTTGTACCAGGGCCGGACGGAGGCTACAATGAGCAGTTCTTC. Protein sequence: CSVVPGPDGGYNEQFF.